The 23 T cell receptor beta chains below were found in one sample sequenced in a study of T cell repertoires in cytomegalovirus infection (dated by TCRdb to about 2019). Per the publication, the treatment or condition label means: in vitro stimulation with specific CMV peptide epitopes to enrich CMV-specific T cells. The instrument given in TCRdb is Illumina HiSeq 1500. In TCRdb, the public reads were trimmed at Q25 with fastp and aligned with MiXCR, with productive beta chains retained. When rows share a CDR3 protein, they turn into one entry using the most common DNA and genes. Recorded for this sample are about 770,000 distinct CDR3 sequences; approximately 32% of them occurred a single time. In total, the top ten clones hold under 15% of the sample. Which antigens these TCRs recognize remains unknown. Here the sequenced sample was cultured CD8+ T cells from PBMCs, taken from culture after CMV antigen stimulation. The receptor set was obtained from a human donor in good health (CMV status not recorded). Some clones in this sample may be carry-over from other donors' samples.

The chain couples TRBV27 to TRBJ1-1, with TRBD1 as a possible D gene (5 bases). CDR1 and CDR2 (germline): MNHEY, SMNVEV (reference sequence). CDR3 length equals 13 residues. V lost 4 bases to trimming and J lost 10 bases, with 16 bases between them. CDR3 loop: CASSSRTPRGAFF. The CDR3 DNA reads as TGTGCCAGCAGTTCCCGGACACCCCGGGGAGCTTTCTTT.

The chain couples TRBV5-4 to TRBJ1-3; 7 positions match TRBD1. CDR3 length: 15 amino acids. V trimming: 1 base; J trimming: 4 bases; junction bases outside the gene matches: 5. Germline V gene data show CDR1 as SGHNT and CDR2 as YYREEE (reference sequence). This CDR3 is CASSLSRGKGNTIYF. In DNA, the CDR3 is TGTGCCAGCAGCTTGAGCAGGGGGAAGGGAAACACCATATATTTT. Drawing the rest from reference TRBV5-4 and TRBJ1-3, the complete variable domain is ETGVTQSPTHLIKTRGQQVTLRCSSQSGHNTVSWYQQALGQGPQFIFQYYREEENGRGNFPPRFSGLQFPNYSSELNVNALELDDSALYLCASSLSRGKGNTIYFGEGSWLTVV.

This clonotype was seen a few times. The gene calls are TRBV15 and TRBJ2-2, with a tentative D call TRBD1 (6 bases). This CDR3 comprises 17 residues. V lost 2 bases and J 4 bases, leaving 17 bases between the germline ends. Germline lookup yields CDR1 LNHNV and CDR2 YYDKDF (reference sequence). CDR3 nucleotide sequence: TGTGCCACCAGCAGAACCTTGCAACAGGGATTCACCGGGGAGCTGTTTTTT. Its translation: CATSRTLQQGFTGELFF.

This clonotype has just a few counts. The chain carries TRBV7-6 and TRBJ2-1; 13 bases map to TRBD2. With V trimmed by 5 bases and J by 13 bases, 11 bases remained unmatched. CDR3 length: 15 residues. Germline CDR1 reads SGHVS; CDR2 reads FNYEAQ. In DNA, the CDR3 is TGTGCCAGCAGCAAAGGTAGACTAGCGGGGGGTACTCAGTTCTTC. Translated, it gives CASSKGRLAGGTQFF.

This chain joins TRBV20-1 and TRBJ2-7, with D uncertain. Germline lookup yields CDR1 DFQATT and CDR2 SNEGSKA (reference sequence). The CDR3 has 12 amino acids. Trimming took 6 bases from V and 2 from J, leaving 11 bases between them. The CDR3 sequence is CSAPYGPYEQYF. The DNA of the CDR3 is TGCAGTGCCCCCTACGGACCCTACGAGCAGTACTTC.

This clonotype was observed a handful of times. The V gene is TRBV27, the J gene TRBJ2-7, with a tentative D call TRBD1 (5 bases). With 3 bases removed from V and 6 bases from J, the gap between germline ends came to 9 bases. The CDR3 length is 12 residues. The germline V gene encodes CDR1 MNHEY and CDR2 SMNVEV (reference sequence). CDR3 DNA: TGTGCCAGCAGTTTTCAGGGCTCCGAGCAGTACTTC. It encodes CASSFQGSEQYF.

This chain uses TRBV12-3 or TRBV12-4 with TRBJ2-1; 10 bases match TRBD2. The CDR3 length is 14 residues. V lost 3 bases, J lost 8 bases, and 4 bases stayed unmatched. CDR3 DNA: TGTGCCAGCAGTTTGAGCGGGGGGGCGCATGAGCAGTTCTTC. Translation gives CASSLSGGAHEQFF.

This clonotype has at least ten counts. V and J are TRBV10-3 and TRBJ2-2, with TRBD1 matching 9 bases. Trimming removed 7 bases from V and 1 base from J; junction bases left unmatched: 1. The CDR3 has 14 residues. Germline values: CDR1 ENHRY, CDR2 SYGVKD. Here the CDR3 DNA reads TGTGCCATCAAGGGACAGGGGAACACCGGGGAGCTGTTTTTT. Its protein product is CAIKGQGNTGELFF.

This clonotype was detected only a few times. J is TRBJ2-1 and V is TRBV7-9; the D gene is possibly TRBD1 (5 bases). V was cut by 5 bases and J by 8 bases, with 19 bases left in between. Per the germline V gene, CDR1 is SEHNR and CDR2 is FQNEAQ (reference sequence). The CDR3 spans 15 residues. Written as DNA, the CDR3 is TGTGCCAGCAGCCATACCTCCGCAGGGTCGGATGAGCAGTTCTTC. Its translation: CASSHTSAGSDEQFF.

This chain joins TRBV6-1 and TRBJ2-7, with TRBD1 as a possible D gene (6 bases). The CDR3 contains 17 residues. V dropped 2 bases and J dropped 1 base, with 18 bases sitting between them. CDR1 and CDR2 (germline): MNHNS, SASEGT. As DNA, the CDR3 is TGTGCCAGCAGTGAAAGTTCTTGGCAGGGGTCGTCCTACGAGCAGTACTTC. Translation: CASSESSWQGSSYEQYF.

The J gene is TRBJ2-7, the V gene TRBV6-1; D possibly corresponds to TRBD2 (6 bases). CDR1 MNHNS and CDR2 SASEGT come from the germline V gene. Trimming took off 6 bases at V and 4 bases at J, with 16 bases between the two ends. This CDR3 is built from 14 residues. Written as DNA, the CDR3 is TGTGCCAGCAGGGAGGGACCTTCGGGATACGAGCAGTACGTC. Its protein is CASREGPSGYEQYV.

This clonotype was observed a handful of times. V gene TRBV2 combines with J gene TRBJ1-1; 7 nucleotides agree with TRBD1. From germline, CDR1 is SNHLY and CDR2 FYNNEI. Trimming at V came to 4 bases and at J to 1 base, leaving 6 bases not matched to a gene. This CDR3 is 15 amino acids long. CDR3 coding DNA: TGTGCCAGCAGTGCCCAGACAGGGAAGAACACTGAAGCTTTCTTT. It yields the protein CASSAQTGKNTEAFF.

This clonotype was seen many times. J is TRBJ1-5 and V is TRBV7-6, with 8 bases that match TRBD1. This CDR3 spans 14 amino acids. Germline CDR1 reads SGHVS; CDR2 reads FNYEAQ. After removal of 1 base from V and 8 bases from J, the junction contained 4 bases not matched to a gene. The CDR3 sequence: CASSLGQGREPQHF. The CDR3, as DNA: TGTGCCAGCAGCTTAGGACAGGGGAGAGAGCCCCAGCATTTT.

CDR3 DNA: TGTGCCAGCAGCCAAGGCGGCTACGCGAACACCGGGGAGCTGTTTTTT. Encoded protein: CASSQGGYANTGELFF. The chain employs TRBV4-2 and TRBJ2-2; no reliable D call. The V gene lost 1 base and the J gene lost 0 bases, with 9 bases spanning the gap. The CDR3 has 16 amino acids. From germline, CDR1 is LGHNA and CDR2 YNFKEQ.

On this clonotype: This may be a read error, as it is one base from a much larger clone. The rearrangement links TRBV7-6 to TRBJ2-3; possible D gene TRBD2, 6 bases. Trimming stripped 3 bases from V and 2 bases from J, with 12 bases between. The V gene's germline CDR1 is SGHVS and CDR2 FNYEAQ. This CDR3 contains 15 residues. The CDR3 nucleotides are TGTGCCAGCAGCTTTGATAGCGGATACACAGATACGCAGTATTTT. Its protein product is CASSFDSGYTDTQYF.

This clonotype was detected a few times. The chain employs TRBV5-1 and TRBJ2-1, with 8 nucleotides matching TRBD1. Trimming cost V 4 bases and J 1 base; bases outside gene matches: 4. The CDR3 contains 15 residues. Germline values: CDR1 SGHRS, CDR2 YFSETQ. The DNA for the CDR3 is TGCGCCAGCAGCCCGGACAGGGTTTCCTACAATGAGCAGTTCTTC. Residues: CASSPDRVSYNEQFF.

J is TRBJ2-1 and V is TRBV7-8, with a weak D call TRBD2 (6 bases). CDR3 length: 16 amino acids. The germline V gene encodes CDR1 SGHVS and CDR2 FQNEAQ. The ends were cut back, 7 bases at V and 8 bases at J, with 24 bases in the middle. DNA of the CDR3: TGTGCCAGCACCCTTCGGGACTCGCTCATGAGGTATGAGCAGTTCTTC. This encodes CASTLRDSLMRYEQFF.

This clonotype was seen a handful of times. The rearrangement joins TRBV7-6 to TRBJ2-1; 10 bases match TRBD1. The CDR3 covers 15 residues. With V trimmed by 5 bases and J by 3 bases, 4 bases remained unmatched. Per germline, CDR1 SGHVS and CDR2 FNYEAQ. The CDR3 DNA follows: TGTGCCAGCAGCACGGACAGGGGGTACTACAATGAGCAGTTCTTC. Protein: CASSTDRGYYNEQFF.

The V and J genes are TRBV6-6 and TRBJ2-1, with D possibly matching TRBD2 (6 bases). Trimming took 6 bases from V and 4 from J, leaving 28 bases between them. CDR1 and CDR2 (germline): MNHNY, SVGAGI (reference sequence). The CDR3 runs to 19 residues. CDR3 loop: CASSPYAGQVPDRYNEQFF. For the CDR3, the DNA is TGTGCCAGCAGCCCTTATGCGGGGCAGGTTCCCGACCGATACAATGAGCAGTTCTTC.

This clonotype occurred many times. The J gene is TRBJ1-1, the V gene TRBV12-3 or TRBV12-4; the D is unclear. The length of the CDR3 is 10 residues. Deletions cut 11 bases from V and 2 bases from J, with 6 bases between. For the CDR3, the DNA is TGTGCCGACCGAAACACTGAAGCTTTCTTT. This gives the protein CADRNTEAFF.

This clonotype showed up just a few times. J is TRBJ2-1 and V is TRBV24-1, with D unresolved. This CDR3 contains 18 residues. Germline V CDR1 and CDR2: KGHDR, SFDVKD. Trimming stripped 2 bases from V and 0 bases from J, with 16 bases between. This CDR3 is CATSDSSGRTISYNEQFF. CDR3 bases: TGTGCCACCAGTGATTCATCTGGCAGGACGATCTCCTACAATGAGCAGTTCTTC.

This clonotype was found a few times. The chain joins TRBV27 to TRBJ1-5; maybe TRBD1 (6 bases). This CDR3 spans 14 amino acids. Trimming took 6 bases from V and 1 from J, leaving 10 bases between them. Per the germline V gene, CDR1 is MNHEY and CDR2 is SMNVEV (reference sequence). The CDR3 DNA sequence: TGTGCCAGCAGACACAGGGCGAGCAATCAGCCCCAGCATTTT. Translated: CASRHRASNQPQHF.

Of note for this clonotype: One end of the junction does not line up with germline, which may come from a read error. The chain links TRBV5-3 to TRBJ1-6; the match to TRBD1 covers 9 bases. TRBV5-3 is given ORF status, its function remaining uncertain. The length of the CDR3 is 14 residues. CDR3 protein: CASSFNRGRSPLHF. In DNA form, the CDR3 reads TGTGCCAGCAGCTTTAACAGGGGGCGATCACCCCTCCACTTT.